These 17 T cell receptor beta chains share one sample of origin, sequenced in a study of glioma-infiltrating T cells. The iRepertoire nested amplicon-rescue multiplex PCR amplified TCR alpha and beta CDR3s from RNA. TCRdb re-analysed the multiplex PCR reads in MiXCR, keeping a single row per CDR3 protein. The repertoire holds approximately 110,000 distinct CDR3 sequences, roughly 25% seen once, with around 15% in the top ten. The sequenced sample was glioma tissue, nonneoplastic brain tissue, or PBMCs (not recorded which). These receptors came from a human donor with low-grade glioma or glioblastoma, undergoing nonglioma brain surgery, or in good health (not recorded which).

At least ten counts were recorded for this clonotype. The J gene is TRBJ2-5, the V gene TRBV27; TRBD1 agrees at 7 bases. Looked up from germline, CDR1 is MNHEY and CDR2 is SMNVEV (reference sequence). V dropped 6 bases and J dropped 3; count of bases not matched to a gene: 4. The CDR3 totals 13 residues. DNA for the CDR3: TGTGCCAGCAGCTCGACAGGGAAAGAGACCCAGTACTTC. Protein: CASSSTGKETQYF.

This clonotype was seen many times. The rearrangement uses TRBV11-3 and TRBJ2-3, with D perhaps matching TRBD2 (5 bases). The CDR3 extends over 13 amino acids. Germline V gene lookup returns CDR1 SGHNT and CDR2 YENEEA. V dropped 5 bases and J dropped 6 bases, with 12 bases sitting between them. CDR3 in DNA: TGTGCCAGCAGCCTCAATAGCGTCGATACGCAGTATTTT. It codes for CASSLNSVDTQYF.

This chain uses TRBV12-3 or TRBV12-4 with TRBJ2-7, with TRBD2 matching 14 bases. There are 16 residues in the CDR3. With V trimmed by 4 bases and J by 3 bases, 5 bases remained unmatched. CDR3: CASSSRLAGGHYEQYF. The CDR3 nucleotides read TGTGCCAGCAGTTCTAGACTAGCGGGAGGGCACTACGAGCAGTACTTC.

This clonotype was seen ten or more times. The gene calls are TRBV2 and TRBJ2-7, with D uncertain. In germline, CDR1 is SNHLY, CDR2 FYNNEI. CDR3 length equals 10 residues. Trimming shortened V by 10 bases and J by 5 bases, and 9 bases separated the two germline ends. CDR3 sequence (DNA): TGTGCCACCGGACGGGACGAGCAGTACTTC. Residues: CATGRDEQYF.

There are many counts of this clonotype. This sequence joins TRBV7-6 and TRBJ1-6; no reliable D call. Trimming removed 3 bases from V and 9 bases from J, with 15 bases in between. The V gene's germline CDR1 is SGHVS and CDR2 FNYEAQ. This CDR3 comprises 15 residues. The DNA for the CDR3 is TGTGCCAGCAGCTTCACTGACGCGGGGAGTTCACCCCTCCACTTT. This encodes CASSFTDAGSSPLHF.

The chain has TRBV30 and TRBJ1-5, with a weak D call TRBD1 (6 bases). Germline-derived CDR1 and CDR2 are GTSNPN and SVGIG (reference sequence). V dropped 3 bases and J dropped 4 bases, with 19 bases sitting between them. The CDR3 is 16 amino acids. CDR3 nucleotides: TGTGCCTGGAGCACGAGCATGGACAGAACTAATCAGCCCCAGCATTTT. It encodes CAWSTSMDRTNQPQHF.

This clonotype was seen a handful of times. V is TRBV7-6 and J is TRBJ2-5, with 7 bases fitting TRBD1. Germline trimming cut 4 bases from V and 5 bases from J; bases unmatched to any gene: 13. CDR3 length: 16 amino acids. Germline assignment: CDR1 SGHVS and CDR2 FNYEAQ. The CDR3 bases are TGTGCCAGCAGCTCGACAGGGTACACGCTTGGGGAGACCCAGTACTTC. Protein product: CASSSTGYTLGETQYF.

This clonotype was seen a handful of times. The V gene is TRBV4-3, the J gene TRBJ1-2; the D is unclear. The germline CDR1 and CDR2 sequences are LGHNA and YSLEER. V lost 0 bases and J 8 bases, leaving 16 bases between the germline ends. This CDR3 has 15 amino acids. The CDR3 nucleotides read TGCGCCAGCAGCCAAGATGGCTCGACATACGGCGGCTACACCTTC. It yields the protein CASSQDGSTYGGYTF.

This clonotype showed up many times. The CDR3 DNA follows: TGCGCCAGCAGCCATTTAGGGAGCGGGGCGAGCTCCTACGAGCAGTACTTC. Its translation is CASSHLGSGASSYEQYF. The J gene is TRBJ2-7, the V gene TRBV4-1, with 7 bases fitting TRBD2. This CDR3 spans 17 amino acids. J gave up 0 bases and V 3 bases, and 11 bases lay outside the gene matches. The germline CDR1 and CDR2 sequences are MGHRA and YSYEKL.

To note about this clonotype: This may arise from a read error, as a much more abundant clone is one base away. CDR3 coding DNA: TGTGCCAGCAGCTTAGATGGCTCGAGACGGGCTGACTATGGCTACACCTTC. Residues: CASSLDGSRRADYGYTF. V gene TRBV7-9 combines with J gene TRBJ1-2; D gene ambiguous. The CDR3 has 17 residues. Per germline, CDR1 SEHNR and CDR2 FQNEAQ (reference sequence). V was trimmed by 1 base and J by 3 bases, leaving 18 bases between them.

This clonotype was detected ten times or more. This chain joins TRBV4-1 and TRBJ2-3, with TRBD1 matching over 7 bases. CDR1 is MGHRA and CDR2 is YSYEKL in the germline V gene. This CDR3 region has 14 residues. After removal of 0 bases from V and 6 bases from J, the junction contained 3 bases not matched to a gene. This CDR3 reads CASSQEGGGDTQYF. The CDR3 DNA reads as TGCGCCAGCAGCCAAGAAGGGGGCGGCGATACGCAGTATTTT.

This clonotype was found many times. The rearrangement uses TRBV7-3 and TRBJ2-1; 10 bases fit TRBD2. The CDR3 contains 15 residues. Germline values: CDR1 SGHTA, CDR2 FQGTGA. The V and J ends lost 5 bases and 7 bases, in that order; junction bases with no gene match: 8. The CDR3 region has the DNA TGTGCCAGCAGCCCTCTAGCGGGAGCGGGTAATGAGCAGTTCTTC. This gives the protein CASSPLAGAGNEQFF.

To note about this clonotype: An end of the junction does not agree with germline; a read error may underlie this. This chain connects TRBV7-9 to TRBJ2-7; TRBD2 is a possible D gene (6 bases). Germline CDR1 and CDR2: SEHNR and FQNEAQ (reference sequence). The CDR3 totals 16 residues. The CDR3: CASRLGRSVSGEEQYF. CDR3 in DNA: TGTGCCAGCCGCTTAGGGCGGAGCGTCTCGGGGGAAGAGCAGTACTTC.

V gene TRBV12-3 or TRBV12-4 combines with J gene TRBJ1-5; no definite D call. This CDR3 comprises 14 residues. V lost 2 bases to trimming and J lost 6 bases, with 11 bases between them. The CDR3 region has the DNA TGTGCCAGCAGTTTATCAGGAGAGTCTCAGCCCCAGCATTTT. Residues: CASSLSGESQPQHF.

This clonotype was found many times. The rearrangement links TRBV7-8 to TRBJ1-5; D ambiguous. Trimming cost V 1 base and J 3 bases, with 7 bases left between them. Germline V CDR1 and CDR2: SGHVS, FQNEAQ. The CDR3 length is 14 residues. Here the CDR3 reads CASSLGVNNQPQHF. CDR3 DNA: TGTGCCAGCAGCTTAGGTGTTAACAATCAGCCCCAGCATTTT.

For this clonotype: A much bigger clone sits one base away, suggesting this may be a read error. For the CDR3, the DNA is TGTGCCAGCATCTTAGAGTCGGGTAGTACCCAGTACTTC. This codes for CASILESGSTQYF. The chain combines TRBV11-2 with TRBJ2-5; no definite D call. Looked up from germline, CDR1 is SGHAT and CDR2 is FQNNGV. The CDR3 spans 13 residues. Looking up the rest from reference TRBV11-2 and TRBJ2-5 gives the full variable domain: EAGVAQSPRYKIIEKRQSVAFWCNPISGHATLYWYQQILGQGPKLLIQFQNNGVVDDSQLPKDRFSAERLKGVDSTLKIQPAKLEDSAVYLCASILESGSTQYFGPGTRLLVL.

This chain joins TRBV29-1 and TRBJ2-3; D possibly matches TRBD1 or TRBD2 (6 bases each). CDR3 length equals 15 residues. The germline gives CDR1 SQVTM, CDR2 ANQGSEA. Trimming left V 7 bases short and J 0 bases short, with 17 bases between. Written as DNA, the CDR3 is TGCAGCGACTCGTTTGGGGGGCGAAGCACAGATACGCAGTATTTT. Protein: CSDSFGGRSTDTQYF.